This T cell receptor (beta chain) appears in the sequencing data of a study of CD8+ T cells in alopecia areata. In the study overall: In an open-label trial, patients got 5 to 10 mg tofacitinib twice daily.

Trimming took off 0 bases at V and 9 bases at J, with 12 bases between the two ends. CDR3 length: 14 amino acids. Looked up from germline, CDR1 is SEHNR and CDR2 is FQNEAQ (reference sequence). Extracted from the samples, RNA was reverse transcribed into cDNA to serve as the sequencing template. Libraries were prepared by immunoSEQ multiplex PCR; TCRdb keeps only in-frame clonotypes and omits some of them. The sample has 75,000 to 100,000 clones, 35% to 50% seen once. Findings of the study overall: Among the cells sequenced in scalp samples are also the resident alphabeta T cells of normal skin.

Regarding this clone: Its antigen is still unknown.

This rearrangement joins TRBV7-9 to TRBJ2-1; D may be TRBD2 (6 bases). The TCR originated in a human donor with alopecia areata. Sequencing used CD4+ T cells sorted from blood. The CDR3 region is CASSLAGRYGEQFF. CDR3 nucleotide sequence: TGTGCCAGCAGCTTAGCCGGGAGATATGGTGAGCAGTTCTTC.